Each of the 14 T cell receptor beta chains below was sequenced from the same sample in a study of T-cell memory formation after mild COVID-19. Via MiXCR, TCRdb re-called the 5' RACE reads, giving one row per CDR3 protein. The repertoire holds 380,000 or so distinct CDR3 sequences, with about 13% as singletons. The sequenced sample consisted of PBMCs or a T cell subset sorted from them (not recorded which). These receptors were taken from a man between 18 and 35 years old who had mild COVID-19 (a few samples of this study predate the infection). Cell type and time point are not known.

CDR3 nucleotides: TGTGCCAGCAGTTACCACAGAATATATGAAGCTTTCTTT. The encoded protein is CASSYHRIYEAFF. This rearrangement joins TRBV6-2 or TRBV6-3 to TRBJ1-1; no reliable D call. CDR3 length: 13 residues. Trimming pared 2 bases from V and 7 bases from J, leaving 11 bases between. Germline values: CDR1 MNHEY, CDR2 SVGEGT.

V usage is TRBV9 and J usage is TRBJ2-3; no reliable D call. Trimming pared 0 bases from V and 2 bases from J, leaving 7 bases between. Germline CDR1 SGDLS, CDR2 YYNGEE. The CDR3 contains 14 residues. The CDR3 bases are TGTGCCAGCAGCGTAGATGACAACACAGATACGCAGTATTTT. Encoded protein: CASSVDDNTDTQYF. The whole variable domain, remainder taken from reference TRBV9 and TRBJ2-3, is DSGVTQTPKHLITATGQRVTLRCSPRSGDLSVYWYQQSLDQGLQFLIQYYNGEERAKGNILERFSAQQFPDLHSELNLSSLELGDSALYFCASSVDDNTDTQYFGPGTRLTVL.

The chain links TRBV7-2 to TRBJ1-1, with no clear D. V lost 3 bases and J lost 1, with 3 bases in between. CDR3 length: 12 amino acids. CDR1 is SGHTA, CDR2 FQGNSA, per germline. CDR3 region: CASSFWNTEAFF. The CDR3 DNA follows: TGTGCCAGCAGCTTTTGGAACACTGAAGCTTTCTTT.

This clonotype was found many times. J is TRBJ1-6 and V is TRBV7-2; D is unclear. This CDR3 has 13 amino acids. CDR1 SGHTA and CDR2 FQGNSA come from the germline V gene. Between the trimmed V and J ends, which lost 3 bases and 8 bases, there was a span of 8 bases. In DNA form, the CDR3 reads TGTGCCAGCAGCTTTACCATTGATTCACCCCTCCACTTT. This translates into CASSFTIDSPLHF.

This clonotype was picked up a small number of times. The J gene is TRBJ1-5, the V gene TRBV7-9; unclear D gene. The V gene's germline CDR1 is SEHNR and CDR2 FQNEAQ (reference sequence). Trimming removed 4 bases from V and 3 bases from J, with 7 bases in between. The CDR3 is 13 residues long. CDR3 sequence: CASSSGFNQPQHF. The CDR3 DNA follows: TGTGCCAGCAGCTCCGGGTTCAATCAGCCCCAGCATTTT.

This chain uses TRBV10-3 with TRBJ2-6; tentative D call: TRBD2 (6 bases). The CDR3 is 18 residues long. With 8 bases removed from V and 0 bases from J, the gap between germline ends came to 20 bases. Germline V gives CDR1 ENHRY, CDR2 SYGVKD. The DNA for the CDR3 is TGTGCCATCCGCTTTTCGGACGGAGGGAGCTCTGGGGCCAACGTCCTGACTTTC. It is translated as CAIRFSDGGSSGANVLTF.

This clonotype was seen a few times. V gene TRBV19 combines with J gene TRBJ2-1; 10 nucleotides match TRBD2. Germline V gene data show CDR1 as LNHDA and CDR2 as SQIVND (reference sequence). The CDR3 has 15 amino acids. V was pared by 1 base and J by 8 bases, with 5 bases of the junction left unmatched. CDR3 loop: CASSIAIGLADEQFF. The CDR3 bases are TGTGCCAGTAGTATAGCGATAGGACTAGCGGATGAGCAGTTCTTC.

This clonotype was counted only a few times. The rearrangement joins TRBV28 to TRBJ1-1, with D possibly TRBD1 on 6 matching bases. CDR3 length: 13 amino acids. Germline values: CDR1 MDHEN, CDR2 SYDVKM. V lost 1 base and J lost 10, with 13 bases in between. CDR3 sequence (DNA): TGTGCCAGCAGTTTATCCCCCCAGGGGCGAGCTTTCTTT. Translated: CASSLSPQGRAFF. The full variable domain, in which reference TRBV28 and TRBJ1-1 provide the parts outside the CDR3, is DVKVTQSSRYLVKRTGEKVFLECVQDMDHENMFWYRQDPGLGLRLIYFSYDVKMKEKGDIPEGYSVSREKKERFSLILESASTNQTSMYLCASSLSPQGRAFFGQGTRLTVV.

This chain links TRBV18 with TRBJ2-3, with D tentatively TRBD1 (6 bases). Trimming took off 4 bases at V and 1 base at J, with 12 bases between the two ends. Germline values: CDR1 KGHSH, CDR2 LQKENI. The CDR3 covers 15 residues. Here the CDR3 DNA reads TGTGCCAGCTCACAACAGGGCACCGGCACAGATACGCAGTATTTT. This translates into CASSQQGTGTDTQYF.

This clonotype was observed at least ten times. The V call is TRBV2, the J call TRBJ2-4; 7 bases align to TRBD1. The CDR3 loop spans 13 amino acids. The V gene end was trimmed by 8 bases and the J gene end by 8 bases; junction bases not matched to a gene: 9. Germline CDR1 and CDR2: SNHLY and FYNNEI. CDR3 bases: TGTGCCAGCGGTGGACAGGAGAATTACATTCAGTACTTC. It yields the protein CASGGQENYIQYF.

There are a few counts of this clonotype. CDR3 coding DNA: TGTGCCAGCAGTGCTGATCAAGGGACTGAAGCTTTCTTT. Encoded protein: CASSADQGTEAFF. The chain is built from TRBV2 and TRBJ1-1; D is uncertain. The CDR3 extends over 13 amino acids. In germline, CDR1 is SNHLY, CDR2 FYNNEI. V lost 4 bases to trimming and J lost 5 bases, with 11 bases between them.

The CDR3 DNA follows: TGTGCCAGCAGCCCTTCCGCCGGGTACGAGCAGTACGTC. Translated, it gives CASSPSAGYEQYV. V and J are TRBV3-1 and TRBJ2-7; D is unclear. Trimming pared 4 bases from V and 4 bases from J, leaving 11 bases between. Per the germline V gene, CDR1 is LGHDT and CDR2 is YNNKEL (reference sequence). The CDR3 runs 13 residues.

The table lists this clonotype with a few counts. The CDR3 spells CASSFLAGGVRLPQYF. DNA for the CDR3: TGTGCCAGCAGCTTTCTAGCGGGGGGCGTTCGTCTTCCGCAGTATTTT. The chain recombines TRBV7-2 with TRBJ2-3; 11 nucleotides align to TRBD2. CDR3 length equals 16 residues. The V segment lost 3 bases and the J segment 10 bases; nucleotides outside the gene matches: 12. In germline, CDR1 is SGHTA, CDR2 FQGNSA.

This chain uses TRBV5-1 with TRBJ2-3, with 15 nucleotides matching TRBD2. Germline V gene lookup returns CDR1 SGHRS and CDR2 YFSETQ. CDR3 length: 15 residues. With V trimmed by 0 bases and J by 9 bases, 2 bases remained unmatched. CDR3 nucleotides: TGCGCCAGCAGCTTGGGAGGACTAGCGGGGGGGACGCAGTATTTT. This gives the protein CASSLGGLAGGTQYF. Based on the CDR3 plus reference TRBV5-1 and TRBJ2-3, the full variable domain is KAGVTQTPRYLIKTRGQQVTLSCSPISGHRSVSWYQQTPGQGLQFLFEYFSETQRNKGNFPGRFSGRQFSNSRSEMNVSTLELGDSALYLCASSLGGLAGGTQYFGPGTRLTVL.